The 26 T cell receptor beta chains below come from one sample, sequenced in a study of glioma-infiltrating T cells. Using RNA template, CDR3s of TCR alpha and beta were amplified with iRepertoire arm-PCR. TCRdb reanalysed the multiplex PCR reads using MiXCR and keeps one entry per CDR3 protein. In the table there are about 110,000 distinct CDR3 sequences, 20% to 30% of which are singletons. The sequenced sample consisted of glioma tissue, nonneoplastic brain tissue, or PBMCs (not recorded which). Receptors were obtained from a human donor with low-grade glioma or glioblastoma, undergoing nonglioma brain surgery, or in good health (not recorded which).

The V and J genes are TRBV12-3 or TRBV12-4 and TRBJ1-1; D may be TRBD1 (6 bases). V gave up 2 bases and J gave up 7 bases, with 17 bases separating them. The CDR3 is 15 amino acids. Here the CDR3 DNA reads TGTGCCAGCAGTTTATTGGGGGGCGTGAAGGGTGAAGCTTTCTTT. Translating gives CASSLLGGVKGEAFF.

The chain joins TRBV7-2 to TRBJ2-3, with TRBD2 matching over 13 bases. The trim removed 6 bases at V and 3 bases at J, leaving 6 bases unmatched. Looked up from germline, CDR1 is SGHTA and CDR2 is FQGNSA. This CDR3 has 16 amino acids. The CDR3 DNA sequence: TGTGCCAGCAGAACCAGGACTAGCGGGGGAACAGATACGCAGTATTTT. Translated: CASRTRTSGGTDTQYF. Full variable domain (remainder filled in from reference TRBV7-2 and TRBJ2-3): GAGVSQSPSNKVTEKGKDVELRCDPISGHTALYWYRQSLGQGLEFLIYFQGNSAPDKSGLPSDRFSAERTGGSVSTLTIQRTQQEDSAVYLCASRTRTSGGTDTQYFGPGTRLTVL.

The J gene is TRBJ2-5, the V gene TRBV7-2, with D perhaps TRBD1 or TRBD2 (5 bases each). This CDR3 spans 14 amino acids. V lost 4 bases to trimming and J lost 5 bases, with 14 bases between them. Looked up from germline, CDR1 is SGHTA and CDR2 is FQGNSA. CDR3 protein: CASSWGTLKETQYF. The CDR3 bases are TGTGCCAGCAGCTGGGGGACCCTTAAGGAGACCCAGTACTTC.

This clonotype was seen once. One base away lies a much larger clone, so this may be a sequencing read error. V usage is TRBV18 and J usage is TRBJ2-1, with 11 bases matching TRBD2. Germline CDR1 KGHSH, CDR2 LQKENI. This CDR3 spans 15 amino acids. Written as DNA, the CDR3 is TGTGCCAGCTCCCAAGGGACTAGCGGAAACAATGATCAGTTCTTC. It translates to CASSQGTSGNNDQFF.

In this sample, this clonotype turned up many times. The chain couples TRBV4-2 to TRBJ1-1, with a possible D match to TRBD1 (6 bases). This CDR3 contains 14 residues. CDR1 and CDR2 from the germline V gene are LGHNA and YNFKEQ. V was clipped by 0 bases and J by 1 base, with 6 bases between them. The CDR3, as DNA: TGTGCCAGCAGCCAAGAACAGGGGAACACTGAAGCTTTCTTT. Amino acid sequence: CASSQEQGNTEAFF.

This clonotype was detected ten times or more. V is TRBV20-1 and J is TRBJ1-4; D gene unclear. Per germline, CDR1 DFQATT and CDR2 SNEGSKA (reference sequence). This CDR3 contains 12 residues. Trimming took off 6 bases at V and 8 bases at J, with 13 bases between the two ends. CDR3: CSAGIGAEKLFF. DNA for the CDR3: TGCAGTGCCGGAATCGGTGCGGAAAAACTGTTTTTT.

At least ten counts were recorded for this clonotype. The rearrangement joins TRBV7-2 to TRBJ1-1; a weak D match, TRBD1 (5 bases). The CDR3 spans 15 residues. V lost 0 bases, J lost 1 base, and 9 bases lay in between. The germline V gene has CDR1 SGHTA and CDR2 FQGNSA. In DNA, the CDR3 is TGTGCCAGCAGCTTAGCTTACACAGGGAACACTGAAGCTTTCTTT. Translated, it gives CASSLAYTGNTEAFF.

This clonotype came up many times. The gene calls are TRBV7-6 and TRBJ1-1, with D perhaps matching TRBD1 (6 bases). The CDR3 is made up of 13 amino acids. Per germline, CDR1 SGHVS and CDR2 FNYEAQ. The germline V and J ends were trimmed by 5 bases and 2 bases, with 9 bases remaining between them. CDR3 DNA sequence: TGTGCCAGCAGCAAGGACAGTAACACTGAAGCTTTCTTT. It encodes CASSKDSNTEAFF.

Regarding this clonotype: Possible read error: a much larger clone is one base away. The J gene is TRBJ2-3, the V gene TRBV19; 10 bases are a match to TRBD2. The CDR3 spans 15 residues. Per germline, CDR1 LNHDA and CDR2 SQIVND (reference sequence). The CDR3 here is CDSTKLAGWTDTQYF. CDR3 sequence (DNA): TGTGACAGTACCAAACTAGCGGGATGGACAGATACGCAGTATTTT.

This clonotype was detected many times. The gene calls are TRBV6-1 and TRBJ2-7, with D tentatively TRBD2 (6 bases). CDR1 and CDR2 from the germline V gene are MNHNS and SASEGT. The germline V and J ends were trimmed by 6 bases and 4 bases, with 22 bases remaining between them. The CDR3 totals 16 residues. The CDR3 here is CASSRDHRGRWYEQYF. The DNA of the CDR3 is TGTGCCAGCAGCCGGGACCATCGGGGGAGATGGTACGAGCAGTACTTC.

Note on this clonotype: A read error may account for a junction end that differs from germline. The chain employs TRBV20-1 and TRBJ1-1; weak D call: TRBD1 (6 bases). Germline values: CDR1 DFQATT, CDR2 SNEGSKA (reference sequence). This CDR3 has 14 residues. The CDR3, as DNA: TGCAGTGCTACCCGACAGGCCATGAACACTATAGCTGTCTTT. Its translation: CSATRQAMNTIAVF.

This clonotype has ten or more counts. The CDR3 DNA is TGCAGTGCTAGAGATAGCGGGCAGACCTATGGCTACACCTTC. Its protein product is CSARDSGQTYGYTF. The chain combines TRBV20-1 with TRBJ1-2; D unresolved. Germline CDR1 reads DFQATT; CDR2 reads SNEGSKA (reference sequence). V dropped 0 bases and J dropped 4 bases, with 12 bases sitting between them. CDR3 size: 14 residues.

The rearrangement joins TRBV19 to TRBJ2-7; 9 nucleotides align to TRBD2. CDR3 length equals 14 residues. V gave up 5 bases and J gave up 2 bases; unmatched junction bases: 4. Germline loops: CDR1 LNHDA, CDR2 SQIVND (reference sequence). The CDR3 DNA reads as TGTGCCAGTAGTCAAGCGGGAGGACCCTACGAGCAGTACTTC. This encodes CASSQAGGPYEQYF. The full variable domain, with the rest looked up from reference TRBV19 and TRBJ2-7, is DGGITQSPKYLFRKEGQNVTLSCEQNLNHDAMYWYRQDPGQGLRLIYYSQIVNDFQKGDIAEGYSVSREKKESFPLTVTSAQKNPTAFYLCASSQAGGPYEQYFGPGTRLTVT.

The CDR3 here is CASSVFTGRSSPLHF. Written as DNA, the CDR3 is TGTGCCAGCAGCGTTTTTACAGGTCGCTCTTCACCCCTCCACTTT. V is TRBV9 and J is TRBJ1-6, with a tentative D call TRBD1 (5 bases). The CDR3 consists of 15 residues. Germline V CDR1 and CDR2: SGDLS, YYNGEE. The V and J ends lost 2 bases and 9 bases respectively, with 15 bases between them. The full variable domain, rest sourced from reference TRBV9 and TRBJ1-6, is DSGVTQTPKHLITATGQRVTLRCSPRSGDLSVYWYQQSLDQGLQFLIQYYNGEERAKGNILERFSAQQFPDLHSELNLSSLELGDSALYFCASSVFTGRSSPLHFGNGTRLTVT.

Worth noting for this clonotype: The junction shows a germline mismatch at one end, possibly a read error. The chain recombines TRBV14 with TRBJ1-1; perhaps TRBD1 as D (5 bases). The germline V gene encodes CDR1 SGHDN and CDR2 FVKESK. This CDR3 is 18 amino acids long. The CDR3 loop reads CASGQGIGGPGRTPEAFF. CDR3 nucleotide sequence: TGTGCCAGCGGCCAAGGGATAGGCGGGCCAGGGAGGACCCCTGAAGCTTTCTTT.

This clonotype occurred a few times. The V and J genes are TRBV29-1 and TRBJ2-3; unclear D gene. The V end was cut by 6 bases, the J end by 3 bases, with 7 bases between. CDR1 and CDR2 (germline): SQVTM, ANQGSEA. CDR3 length: 11 residues. CDR3 residues: CSVDETDTQYF. CDR3 coding DNA: TGCAGCGTAGATGAAACAGATACGCAGTATTTT.

This clonotype was observed at least ten times. The V call is TRBV6-1, the J call TRBJ2-7; TRBD1 aligns across 7 bases. The CDR3 has 14 amino acids. The V and J ends lost 6 bases and 4 bases, in that order; junction bases with no gene match: 9. In germline, CDR1 is MNHNS, CDR2 SASEGT. CDR3 residues: CASREQGTGYEQYF. The CDR3 DNA sequence: TGTGCCAGCAGAGAACAGGGGACGGGATACGAGCAGTACTTC.

The V gene is TRBV4-1, the J gene TRBJ2-1, with D maybe TRBD1 (7 bases). V gave up 3 bases and J gave up 9 bases, with 21 bases separating them. Germline lookup yields CDR1 MGHRA and CDR2 YSYEKL. The CDR3 spans 16 residues. CDR3: CASSQALRGRGGEQFF. The CDR3 nucleotides are TGCGCCAGCAGCCAGGCCCTAAGGGGGCGGGGAGGTGAGCAGTTCTTC.

Remarks on this clonotype: With a much larger clone just one base away, this may be a read error. The chain links TRBV29-1 to TRBJ1-2, with D perhaps matching TRBD1 (5 bases). CDR1 and CDR2 from the germline V gene are SQVTM and ANQGSEA. With 8 bases removed from V and 8 bases from J, the gap between germline ends came to 18 bases. The CDR3 has 12 amino acids. CDR3 DNA: TGCAGCTTCGAATCGGTACAGGAGGGCTACACCTTC. Translation gives CSFESVQEGYTF.

There are a few counts of this clonotype. A much larger clone lies one base from this, so it may be a read error. The gene calls are TRBV7-6 and TRBJ1-1; maybe TRBD1 (6 bases). Germline CDR1 and CDR2: SGHVS and FNYEAQ. V lost 5 bases, J lost 3 bases, and 16 bases lay in between. The CDR3 spans 15 residues. The CDR3 DNA reads TGTGCCAGCAGCCCAAGGGCAGGGGCGCACACTGAAGCTTTCTTT. Protein sequence: CASSPRAGAHTEAFF.

This clonotype was seen many times. The chain recombines TRBV7-9 with TRBJ2-3; 9 bases map to TRBD2. Trimming took 8 bases from V and 6 from J; bases not matched to a gene: 9. There are 14 residues in the CDR3. CDR1 and CDR2 from the germline V gene are SEHNR and FQNEAQ (reference sequence). The CDR3 bases are TGTGCCAGCTCCGTTAGCGGGAGCAGGGATACGCAGTATTTT. Protein product: CASSVSGSRDTQYF.

This clonotype was counted only a few times. The V gene is TRBV6-4, the J gene TRBJ2-5, with TRBD2 matching 9 bases. V shed 6 bases, J shed 5 bases, and the junction held 13 bases outside the gene matches. The CDR3 is 16 amino acids. Looked up from germline, CDR1 is MRHNA and CDR2 is SNTAGT. CDR3 sequence: CASRPRRGRAPETQYF. The CDR3 bases are TGTGCCAGCAGACCCCGGCGCGGGAGGGCCCCTGAGACCCAGTACTTC.

There are many counts of this clonotype. V is TRBV6-1 and J is TRBJ2-7; 11 positions agree with TRBD1. Unmatched junction bases numbered 5, after V lost 5 bases and J lost 2 bases. The germline gives CDR1 MNHNS, CDR2 SASEGT. The CDR3 loop spans 15 amino acids. In DNA form, the CDR3 reads TGTGCCAGCAGTAAGGGACAGGGGGTTGCCTACGAGCAGTACTTC. It encodes CASSKGQGVAYEQYF.

In regard to this clonotype: The junction does not match germline at one end; this may be a read error. This chain joins TRBV3-1 and TRBJ2-1; maybe TRBD2 (5 bases). The CDR3 runs to 14 residues. Germline loops: CDR1 LGHDT, CDR2 YNNKEL (reference sequence). The CDR3 loop reads CASSRRVSYNEQCF. The CDR3 DNA sequence: TGTGCCAGCAGCCGGCGGGTCTCCTACAATGAGCAGTGCTTC.

The V and J genes are TRBV11-2 and TRBJ1-2, with 7 bases fitting TRBD1. V lost 4 bases, J lost 8 bases, and 13 bases stayed unmatched. This CDR3 has 15 amino acids. CDR1 SGHAT and CDR2 FQNNGV come from the germline V gene. The CDR3 reads CASSSTGTAGRGYTF. For the CDR3, the DNA is TGTGCCAGCAGCTCCACCGGGACAGCTGGCCGCGGCTACACCTTC.

There are many counts of this clonotype. The genes are TRBV6-5 and TRBJ2-7; D is perhaps TRBD1 (5 bases). Germline V gene sequence: CDR1 MNHEY, CDR2 SVGAGI. The CDR3 covers 13 residues. V dropped 2 bases and J dropped 2 bases, with 7 bases sitting between them. As DNA, the CDR3 is TGTGCCAGCAGTTACGACAGTCCCTACGAGCAGTACTTC. It specifies CASSYDSPYEQYF.